This entry lists 18 T cell receptor beta chains sequenced from one sample in a study of vaccination and CD4 T cells after COVID-19. Time point here: late sampling 161 to 241 days after vaccination in three convalescent patients. MiXCR, applied by TCRdb to the PCR reads, yields one record per CDR3 protein. The profile covers 35,000 to 45,000 distinct CDR3 sequences, with about 34% appearing a single time and around 6.1% taken by the ten largest. This specimen was CD4+ T cells from blood, taken about 7 months after SARS-CoV-2 vaccination. These receptors all stem from a human donor who had recovered from COVID-19.

The CDR3: CASSVGQGSYEQYF. The CDR3 bases are TGTGCCAGCAGCGTCGGACAGGGTAGTTACGAGCAGTACTTC. The J gene is TRBJ2-7, the V gene TRBV5-4, with 8 bases matching TRBD1. Germline V gene data show CDR1 as SGHNT and CDR2 as YYREEE (reference sequence). V dropped 4 bases and J dropped 4; count of bases not matched to a gene: 7. The CDR3 loop spans 14 amino acids.

The chain carries TRBV7-3 and TRBJ2-6, with 7 bases lining up with TRBD2. Trimming took 2 bases from V and 2 from J; bases not matched to a gene: 3. Germline assignment: CDR1 SGHTA and CDR2 FQGTGA. The CDR3 length is 16 residues. The CDR3: CASSLSAGAGANVLTF. CDR3 sequence (DNA): TGTGCCAGCAGCTTATCGGCGGGAGCTGGGGCCAACGTCCTGACTTTC.

V gene TRBV20-1 combines with J gene TRBJ2-3; 8 bases fit TRBD2. Germline assignment: CDR1 DFQATT and CDR2 SNEGSKA (reference sequence). CDR3 length equals 16 residues. V was pared by 0 bases and J by 2 bases, with 7 bases of the junction left unmatched. CDR3 residues: CSARDYSSGDTDTQYF. The CDR3, as DNA: TGCAGTGCTAGAGATTATAGTAGCGGGGACACAGATACGCAGTATTTT.

This clonotype is medium-sized (0.01 to 0.1%) within its sample. V is TRBV2 and J is TRBJ2-7; 7 positions agree with TRBD1. Germline loops: CDR1 SNHLY, CDR2 FYNNEI. CDR3 length: 12 amino acids. Trimming cost V 6 bases and J 7 bases; bases outside gene matches: 6. DNA of the CDR3: TGTGCCAGCAGCCGGGGACAGAGTGAGCAGTACTTC. This encodes CASSRGQSEQYF.

This sequence joins TRBV21-1 and TRBJ1-5; the table assigns TRBD1, which was not confirmed against the DNA. TRBV21-1 is recorded as a pseudogene. CDR3 size: 18 residues. For the CDR3, the DNA is TGTGCCAGCAGCAAGTCCCGGGACAGGGAGGCATTCAATCAGCCCCAGCATTTT. Protein product: CASSKSRDREAFNQPQHF.

This clonotype was detected only a few times. V and J are TRBV28 and TRBJ2-2, with 8 bases fitting TRBD1. The CDR3 covers 13 residues. Germline V gene lookup returns CDR1 MDHEN and CDR2 SYDVKM. V shed 6 bases, J shed 6 bases, and the junction held 3 bases outside the gene matches. CDR3 in amino acids: CASREQGAGELFF. The CDR3 DNA reads as TGTGCCAGCAGAGAACAGGGGGCCGGGGAGCTGTTTTTT.

This clonotype was picked up a small number of times. V and J are TRBV29-1 and TRBJ2-7, with 9 bases that match TRBD2. This CDR3 region has 12 residues. With 4 bases clipped from V and 3 bases from J, the junction kept 1 base outside the gene matches. Germline V gene lookup returns CDR1 SQVTM and CDR2 ANQGSEA. This chain's CDR3 is CSVGRGGYEQYF. The CDR3 coding sequence is TGCAGCGTTGGGCGGGGGGGCTACGAGCAGTACTTC.

The genes are TRBV10-3 and TRBJ2-3, with 7 bases identical to TRBD2. CDR1 is ENHRY, CDR2 SYGVKD, per germline. CDR3 size: 16 residues. V gave up 3 bases and J gave up 3 bases; unmatched junction bases: 9. The CDR3 loop is CAISEGWEGGTDTQYF. The CDR3 coding sequence is TGTGCCATCAGTGAAGGGTGGGAGGGAGGAACAGATACGCAGTATTTT.

The table lists this clonotype with a count of one. The rearrangement uses TRBV30 and TRBJ2-5; 11 positions match TRBD2. This CDR3 comprises 16 residues. From germline, CDR1 is GTSNPN and CDR2 SVGIG (reference sequence). V shed 4 bases, J shed 5 bases, and the junction held 12 bases outside the gene matches. The CDR3 DNA sequence: TGTGCCTGGACCAGGGGGGTAGCGGGAGGGCTGGAGACCCAGTACTTC. Amino acid sequence: CAWTRGVAGGLETQYF.

This chain links TRBV28 with TRBJ1-6; a weak D match, TRBD1 (6 bases). The germline V gene encodes CDR1 MDHEN and CDR2 SYDVKM. The CDR3 spans 13 residues. V was shortened by 6 bases and J by 9 bases, with 12 bases between the two germline ends. The CDR3 nucleotides are TGTGCCAGCAGCCAGGGGTTAATTTCACCCCTCCACTTT. Translated, it gives CASSQGLISPLHF.

The chain has TRBV7-6 and TRBJ2-7, with 12 bases lining up with TRBD1. This CDR3 contains 17 residues. V shed 3 bases and J 0 bases; nucleotides not matched to a gene: 6. The V gene's germline CDR1 is SGHVS and CDR2 FNYEAQ. CDR3 in amino acids: CASSLEGTGGTSYEQYF. As DNA, the CDR3 is TGTGCCAGCAGCTTGGAGGGGACAGGGGGCACCTCCTACGAGCAGTACTTC.

The chain couples TRBV20-1 to TRBJ2-1, with 7 bases aligning to TRBD2. Germline lookup yields CDR1 DFQATT and CDR2 SNEGSKA (reference sequence). With V trimmed by 6 bases and J by 2 bases, 25 bases remained unmatched. This CDR3 comprises 20 residues. The CDR3 nucleotides are TGCAGTGCCACCCAATGGGAGGGAGGGAGTAAAGGAGGGACCTACAATGAGCAGTTCTTC. The encoded protein is CSATQWEGGSKGGTYNEQFF.

The gene calls are TRBV2 and TRBJ2-7, with 7 bases aligning to TRBD2. Germline CDR1 and CDR2: SNHLY and FYNNEI. J gave up 6 bases and V 8 bases, and 10 bases lay outside the gene matches. This CDR3 is 13 amino acids long. DNA for the CDR3: TGTGCCAGCTCGATGCGGGAGCGTAGCGAGCAGTACTTC. Translated: CASSMRERSEQYF.

The chain employs TRBV6-4 and TRBJ2-3, with 12 bases that match TRBD2. The V and J ends lost 0 bases and 3 bases, in that order; junction bases with no gene match: 1. In germline, CDR1 is MRHNA, CDR2 SNTAGT. The length of the CDR3 is 16 residues. CDR3 in DNA: TGTGCCAGCAGTGACTCCGGGACTAGCGGGACAGATACGCAGTATTTT. Translation: CASSDSGTSGTDTQYF.

J is TRBJ1-3 and V is TRBV20-1; D may be TRBD1 (5 bases). This CDR3 has 14 residues. Per the germline V gene, CDR1 is DFQATT and CDR2 is SNEGSKA (reference sequence). Trimming removed 2 bases from V and 3 bases from J, with 11 bases in between. The CDR3 protein is CSARNAGFGNTIYF. CDR3 DNA sequence: TGCAGTGCTAGAAACGCAGGGTTTGGAAACACCATATATTTT.

V and J are TRBV7-6 and TRBJ1-1; a weak D match, TRBD1 (5 bases). Trimming cost V 6 bases and J 1 base, with 15 bases left between them. Germline V CDR1 and CDR2: SGHVS, FNYEAQ. This CDR3 has 15 amino acids. The CDR3 DNA reads as TGTGCCAGCAGTCCCCTTTGGGGCGGGAACACTGAAGCTTTCTTT. Translation gives CASSPLWGGNTEAFF.

The V call is TRBV4-1, the J call TRBJ2-2; 8 positions match TRBD1. The CDR3 is 14 amino acids. CDR1 MGHRA and CDR2 YSYEKL come from the germline V gene. The junction had 4 bases not matched to a gene; V was cut back by 4 bases and J by 6 bases. CDR3 protein: CASSLQGGAGELFF. In DNA form, the CDR3 reads TGCGCCAGCAGCCTACAGGGGGGAGCCGGGGAGCTGTTTTTT.

This chain uses TRBV19 with TRBJ2-5; D is unresolved. CDR1 is LNHDA, CDR2 SQIVND, per germline (reference sequence). V lost 3 bases and J lost 2, with 10 bases in between. The CDR3 sequence is 14 residues long. Here the CDR3 reads CASSIPGGQETQYF. The CDR3 DNA reads TGTGCCAGTAGTATCCCCGGCGGTCAAGAGACCCAGTACTTC.